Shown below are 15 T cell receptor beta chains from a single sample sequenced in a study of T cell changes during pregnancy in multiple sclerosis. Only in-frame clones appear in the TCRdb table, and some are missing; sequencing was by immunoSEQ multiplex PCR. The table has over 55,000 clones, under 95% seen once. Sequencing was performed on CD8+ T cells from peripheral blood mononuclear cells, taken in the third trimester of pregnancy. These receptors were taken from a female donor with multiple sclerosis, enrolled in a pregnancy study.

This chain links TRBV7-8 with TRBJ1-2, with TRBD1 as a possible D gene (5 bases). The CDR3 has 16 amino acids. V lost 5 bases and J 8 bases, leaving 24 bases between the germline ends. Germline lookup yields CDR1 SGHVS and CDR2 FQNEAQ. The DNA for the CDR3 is TGTGCCAGCAGCCCCGGCCCGGGACGGGGGGTGGAGGGCTACACCTTC. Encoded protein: CASSPGPGRGVEGYTF.

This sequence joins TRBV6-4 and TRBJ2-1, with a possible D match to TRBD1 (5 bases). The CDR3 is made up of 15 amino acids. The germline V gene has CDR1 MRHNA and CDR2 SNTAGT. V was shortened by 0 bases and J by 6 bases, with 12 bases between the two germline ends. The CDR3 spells CASSDSEGESNEQFF. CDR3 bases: TGTGCCAGCAGTGACTCTGAAGGGGAAAGCAATGAGCAGTTCTTC.

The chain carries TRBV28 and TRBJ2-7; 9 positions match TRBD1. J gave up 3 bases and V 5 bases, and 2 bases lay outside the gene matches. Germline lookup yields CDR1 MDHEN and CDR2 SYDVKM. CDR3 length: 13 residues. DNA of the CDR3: TGTGCCAGCAGTCTGACAGGGGGCTACGAGCAGTACTTC. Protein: CASSLTGGYEQYF.

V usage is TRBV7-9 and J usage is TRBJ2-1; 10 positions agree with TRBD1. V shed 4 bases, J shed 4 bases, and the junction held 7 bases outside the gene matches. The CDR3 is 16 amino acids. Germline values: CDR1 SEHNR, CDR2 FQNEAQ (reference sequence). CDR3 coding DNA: TGTGCCAGCAGCTCCGGGACAGGGGACCTATACAATGAGCAGTTCTTC. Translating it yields CASSSGTGDLYNEQFF.

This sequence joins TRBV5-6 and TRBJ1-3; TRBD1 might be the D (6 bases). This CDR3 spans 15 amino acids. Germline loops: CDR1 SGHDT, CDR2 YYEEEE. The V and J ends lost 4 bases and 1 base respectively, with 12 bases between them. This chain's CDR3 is CASSRGGASGNTIYF. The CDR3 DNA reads TGTGCCAGCAGCCGCGGGGGGGCGTCTGGAAACACCATATATTTT.

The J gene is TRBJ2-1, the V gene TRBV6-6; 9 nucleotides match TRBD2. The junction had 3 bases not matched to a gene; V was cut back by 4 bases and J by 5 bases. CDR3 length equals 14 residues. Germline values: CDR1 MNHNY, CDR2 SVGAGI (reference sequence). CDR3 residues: CASSFQREDNEQFF. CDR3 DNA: TGTGCCAGCAGTTTCCAGCGGGAGGACAATGAGCAGTTCTTC.

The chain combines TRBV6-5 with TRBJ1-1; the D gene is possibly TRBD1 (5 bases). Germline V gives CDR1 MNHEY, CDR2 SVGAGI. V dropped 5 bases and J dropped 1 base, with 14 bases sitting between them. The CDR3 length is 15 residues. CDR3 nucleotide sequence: TGTGCCAGCAGTCCACTACTGGGGGGGAACACTGAAGCTTTCTTT. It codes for CASSPLLGGNTEAFF.

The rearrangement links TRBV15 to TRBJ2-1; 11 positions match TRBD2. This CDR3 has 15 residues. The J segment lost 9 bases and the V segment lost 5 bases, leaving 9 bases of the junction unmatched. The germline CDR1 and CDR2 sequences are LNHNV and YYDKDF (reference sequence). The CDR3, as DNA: TGTGCCACCAGCGAACTAGCGGGAGATCTAGGTGAGCAGTTCTTC. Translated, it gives CATSELAGDLGEQFF.

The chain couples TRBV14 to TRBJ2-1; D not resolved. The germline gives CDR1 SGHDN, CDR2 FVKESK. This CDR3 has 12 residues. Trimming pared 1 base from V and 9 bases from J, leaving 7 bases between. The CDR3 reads CASSQASPEQFF. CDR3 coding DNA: TGTGCCAGCAGCCAAGCGAGTCCTGAGCAGTTCTTC. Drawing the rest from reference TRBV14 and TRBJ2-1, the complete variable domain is EAGVTQFPSHSVIEKGQTVTLRCDPISGHDNLYWYRRVMGKEIKFLLHFVKESKQDESGMPNNRFLAERTGGTYSTLKVQPAELEDSGVYFCASSQASPEQFFGPGTRLTVL.

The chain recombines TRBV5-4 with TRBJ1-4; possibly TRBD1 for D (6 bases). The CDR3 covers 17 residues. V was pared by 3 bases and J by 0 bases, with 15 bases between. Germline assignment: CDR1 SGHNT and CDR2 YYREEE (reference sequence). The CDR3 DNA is TGTGCCAGCAGCTATTCCTTAGGGGGTGCAACTAATGAAAAACTGTTTTTT. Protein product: CASSYSLGGATNEKLFF. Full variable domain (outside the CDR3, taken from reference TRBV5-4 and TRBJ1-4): ETGVTQSPTHLIKTRGQQVTLRCSSQSGHNTVSWYQQALGQGPQFIFQYYREEENGRGNFPPRFSGLQFPNYSSELNVNALELDDSALYLCASSYSLGGATNEKLFFGSGTQLSVL.

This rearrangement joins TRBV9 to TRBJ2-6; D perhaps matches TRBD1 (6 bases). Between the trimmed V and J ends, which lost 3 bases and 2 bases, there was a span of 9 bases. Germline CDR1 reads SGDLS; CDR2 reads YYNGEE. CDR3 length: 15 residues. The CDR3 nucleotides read TGTGCCAGCAGCGGAAACAGGGCTGGGGCCAACGTCCTGACTTTC. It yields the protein CASSGNRAGANVLTF. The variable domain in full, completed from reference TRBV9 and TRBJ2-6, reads DSGVTQTPKHLITATGQRVTLRCSPRSGDLSVYWYQQSLDQGLQFLIQYYNGEERAKGNILERFSAQQFPDLHSELNLSSLELGDSALYFCASSGNRAGANVLTFGAGSRLTVL.

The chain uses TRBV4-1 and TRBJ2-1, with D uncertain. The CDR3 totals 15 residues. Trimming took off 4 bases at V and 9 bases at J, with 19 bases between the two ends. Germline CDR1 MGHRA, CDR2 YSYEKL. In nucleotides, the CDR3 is TGCGCCAGCAGCCCGGGTCCCTCCCCCCAGCTTGAGCAGTTCTTC. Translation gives CASSPGPSPQLEQFF.

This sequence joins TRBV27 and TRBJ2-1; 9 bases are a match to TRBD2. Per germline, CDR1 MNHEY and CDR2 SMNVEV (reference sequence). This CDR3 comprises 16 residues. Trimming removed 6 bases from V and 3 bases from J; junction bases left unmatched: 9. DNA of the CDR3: TGTGCCAGCAGCCCCCCCGGGACTAGCTTCTACAATGAGCAGTTCTTC. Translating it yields CASSPPGTSFYNEQFF.

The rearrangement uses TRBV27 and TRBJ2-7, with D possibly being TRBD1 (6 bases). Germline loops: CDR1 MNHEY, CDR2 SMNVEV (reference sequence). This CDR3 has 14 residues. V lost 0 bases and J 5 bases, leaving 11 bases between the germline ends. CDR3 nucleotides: TGTGCCAGCAGTTTATCGTACACAGGGCACGAGCAGTACTTC. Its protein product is CASSLSYTGHEQYF.

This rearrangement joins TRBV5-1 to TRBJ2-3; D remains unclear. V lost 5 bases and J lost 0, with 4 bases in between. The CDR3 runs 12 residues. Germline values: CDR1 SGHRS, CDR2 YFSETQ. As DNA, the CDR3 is TGCGCCAGCAGAGCTAGCACAGATACGCAGTATTTT. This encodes CASRASTDTQYF.